The rows below give T cell receptor beta chains drawn from one sample of a study of beta chain features in type 1 diabetes. The repertoire was sequenced with immunoSEQ multiplex PCR; TCRdb's copy has only in-frame clones and lacks some. Among under 300,000 clones, around 13% were seen once, and the ten largest hold roughly 0.02%. The sequencing input was naive CD4+ T cells from blood. The receptors come from a young man with type 1 diabetes. CDR3s include the opening cysteine and the closing phenylalanine or tryptophan. The D gene is left open where the match is weak. A row's size may be missing; if present it is once, few, many or a size class.

j_gene: TRBJ2-5; v_gene: TRBV10-3; abundance: few; d_gene: .; CDR3aa: CAIREALLGGETQYF; CDR3nt: TGTGCCATCAGAGAGGCCCTTTTAGGGGGAGAGACCCAGTACTTC
j_gene: TRBJ2-5; v_gene: TRBV29-1; abundance: few; d_gene: TRBD2; CDR3aa: CSVVSPSGKETQYF; CDR3nt: TGCAGCGTAGTGAGCCCTAGCGGGAAAGAGACCCAGTACTTC
j_gene: TRBJ1-2; v_gene: TRBV18; abundance: .; d_gene: TRBD1; CDR3aa: CASSQGQGSYGYTF; CDR3nt: TGTGCCAGCTCACAAGGACAGGGGAGCTATGGCTACACCTTC
j_gene: TRBJ2-3; v_gene: TRBV7-9; abundance: .; d_gene: .; CDR3aa: CASSLVADTQYF; CDR3nt: TGTGCCAGCAGCTTAGTAGCTGATACGCAGTATTTT
j_gene: TRBJ2-7; v_gene: TRBV21-1; abundance: .; d_gene: .; CDR3aa: CASSTSYEQYF; CDR3nt: TGTGCCAGCAGCACCAGTTACGAGCAGTACTTC
j_gene: TRBJ1-2; v_gene: TRBV6-5; abundance: few; d_gene: TRBD1; CDR3aa: CASSYWAGGMGYTF; CDR3nt: TGTGCCAGCAGTTACTGGGCAGGGGGCATGGGCTACACCTTC
j_gene: TRBJ2-7; v_gene: TRBV11-2; abundance: few; d_gene: TRBD2; CDR3aa: CASSPRGSGSKYEQYF; CDR3nt: TGTGCCAGCAGCCCCAGAGGGAGCGGGAGTAAGTACGAGCAGTACTTC
j_gene: TRBJ2-7; v_gene: TRBV15; abundance: .; d_gene: .; CDR3aa: CATSRVTSSAYEQYF; CDR3nt: TGTGCCACCAGCAGAGTAACTAGCTCTGCCTACGAGCAGTACTTC
j_gene: TRBJ2-3; v_gene: TRBV6-6; abundance: .; d_gene: TRBD2; CDR3aa: CASSSRTSGRVNTQYF; CDR3nt: TGTGCCAGCAGTTCCCGGACTAGCGGGAGAGTAAATACGCAGTATTTT
j_gene: TRBJ2-7; v_gene: TRBV29-1; abundance: few; d_gene: TRBD1; CDR3aa: CSVAAGGSYEQYF; CDR3nt: TGCAGCGTTGCTGCAGGGGGCTCCTACGAGCAGTACTTC
j_gene: TRBJ2-5; v_gene: TRBV19; abundance: .; d_gene: .; CDR3aa: CASSDQGKETQYF; CDR3nt: TGTGCCAGTAGTGATCAGGGGAAGGAGACCCAGTACTTC
j_gene: TRBJ2-7; v_gene: TRBV29-1; abundance: .; d_gene: TRBD2; CDR3aa: CSIRGVLAYEQYF; CDR3nt: TGCAGCATTCGGGGGGTACTGGCCTACGAGCAGTACTTC
j_gene: TRBJ2-7; v_gene: TRBV29-1; abundance: few; d_gene: .; CDR3aa: CSVGGGSTYEQYF; CDR3nt: TGCAGCGTTGGGGGGGGCAGTACCTACGAGCAGTACTTC
j_gene: TRBJ1-5; v_gene: TRBV6-6; abundance: few; d_gene: TRBD1; CDR3aa: CASSSDRDQPQHF; CDR3nt: TGTGCCAGCAGCTCCGACAGGGATCAGCCCCAGCATTTT
j_gene: TRBJ2-5; v_gene: TRBV29-1; abundance: .; d_gene: .; CDR3aa: CSAGLSQETQYF; CDR3nt: TGCAGCGCTGGGCTATCCCAAGAGACCCAGTACTTC
j_gene: TRBJ1-1; v_gene: TRBV6-5; abundance: .; d_gene: TRBD1; CDR3aa: CASSVGQVNTEAFF; CDR3nt: TGTGCCAGCAGCGTGGGACAGGTGAACACTGAAGCTTTCTTT
j_gene: TRBJ2-1; v_gene: TRBV9; abundance: few; d_gene: TRBD2; CDR3aa: CASSVGGSINEQFF; CDR3nt: TGTGCCAGCAGCGTAGGCGGGAGTATCAATGAGCAGTTCTTC
j_gene: TRBJ1-1; v_gene: TRBV29-1; abundance: .; d_gene: TRBD1; CDR3aa: CSVAGGQMNTEAFF; CDR3nt: TGCAGCGTGGCAGGGGGCCAAATGAACACTGAAGCTTTCTTT
j_gene: TRBJ2-7; v_gene: TRBV5-1; abundance: few; d_gene: .; CDR3aa: CASSPSTLYEQYF; CDR3nt: TGCGCCAGCAGCCCTTCGACTCTCTACGAGCAGTACTTC